Shown below are 7 T cell receptor beta chains from a single sample sequenced in a study of cytomegalovirus exposure and HLA in healthy donors. Researchers ran the PCR with 60 Vbeta and 13 Jbeta primers. The assay was immunoSEQ multiplex PCR, and TCRdb's table has in-frame clones only and misses some. The sample yields approximately 220,000 clones, over 60% seen once. Material for sequencing was PBMCs. These receptors all stem from a man between 18 and 35 years old in good health and CMV-seronegative.

The chain recombines TRBV29-1 with TRBJ1-1; D gene unclear. The CDR3 covers 13 residues. Trimming removed 1 base at V and 1 base at J, with 7 bases between. CDR1 and CDR2 from the germline V gene are SQVTM and ANQGSEA. CDR3 in amino acids: CSVEGGKNTEAFF. In DNA form, the CDR3 reads TGCAGCGTTGAAGGAGGGAAGAACACTGAAGCTTTCTTT.

A remark on this clone: This specimen includes other DNA sequences encoding the same CDR3. The V gene is TRBV28, the J gene TRBJ2-7, with 12 bases fitting TRBD1. With 4 bases clipped from V and 4 bases from J, the junction kept 2 bases outside the gene matches. The CDR3 consists of 14 residues. From germline, CDR1 is MDHEN and CDR2 SYDVKM. The CDR3 spells CASSSGQGAYEQYF. The CDR3 nucleotides are TGTGCCAGCAGTTCGGGACAGGGGGCGTACGAGCAGTACTTC.

The chain links TRBV10-3 to TRBJ2-4, with 8 nucleotides matching TRBD1. Trimming cost V 5 bases and J 9 bases; bases outside gene matches: 12. The germline gives CDR1 ENHRY, CDR2 SYGVKD. The CDR3 runs to 15 residues. In DNA form, the CDR3 reads TGTGCCATCAGTACCGCCGGGACAGGCCGCGTCATTCAGTACTTC. It encodes CAISTAGTGRVIQYF.

The V call is TRBV7-2, the J call TRBJ2-7; no clear D. Germline assignment: CDR1 SGHTA and CDR2 FQGNSA. Trimming cost V 6 bases and J 0 bases, with 12 bases left between them. The length of the CDR3 is 14 residues. The CDR3 protein is CASSLRPSSYEQYF. The CDR3 nucleotides are TGTGCCAGCAGTTTAAGACCTAGCTCCTACGAGCAGTACTTC.

The V gene is TRBV5-6, the J gene TRBJ2-5, with D perhaps TRBD2 (6 bases). The V gene's germline CDR1 is SGHDT and CDR2 YYEEEE. CDR3 size: 15 residues. V dropped 3 bases and J dropped 0 bases, with 12 bases sitting between them. The CDR3 loop reads CASSSGTEDQETQYF. CDR3 DNA sequence: TGTGCCAGCAGCTCCGGGACTGAGGACCAAGAGACCCAGTACTTC.

J is TRBJ2-7 and V is TRBV25-1; D not resolved. V was trimmed by 0 bases and J by 0 bases, leaving 6 bases between them. Germline V lookup: CDR1 MGHDK, CDR2 SYGVNS. The CDR3 consists of 14 residues. In nucleotides, the CDR3 is TGTGCCAGCAGTGAATATGCGAACTCCTACGAGCAGTACTTC. Its translation is CASSEYANSYEQYF.

The V call is TRBV5-1, the J call TRBJ2-2, with 7 bases identical to TRBD1. V was clipped by 4 bases and J by 2 bases; unmatched bases: 8. Germline CDR1 SGHRS, CDR2 YFSETQ. The CDR3 extends over 16 amino acids. CDR3 region: CASSGDRDSNTGELFF. The DNA of the CDR3 is TGCGCCAGCAGCGGCGACCGGGACAGTAACACCGGGGAGCTGTTTTTT.